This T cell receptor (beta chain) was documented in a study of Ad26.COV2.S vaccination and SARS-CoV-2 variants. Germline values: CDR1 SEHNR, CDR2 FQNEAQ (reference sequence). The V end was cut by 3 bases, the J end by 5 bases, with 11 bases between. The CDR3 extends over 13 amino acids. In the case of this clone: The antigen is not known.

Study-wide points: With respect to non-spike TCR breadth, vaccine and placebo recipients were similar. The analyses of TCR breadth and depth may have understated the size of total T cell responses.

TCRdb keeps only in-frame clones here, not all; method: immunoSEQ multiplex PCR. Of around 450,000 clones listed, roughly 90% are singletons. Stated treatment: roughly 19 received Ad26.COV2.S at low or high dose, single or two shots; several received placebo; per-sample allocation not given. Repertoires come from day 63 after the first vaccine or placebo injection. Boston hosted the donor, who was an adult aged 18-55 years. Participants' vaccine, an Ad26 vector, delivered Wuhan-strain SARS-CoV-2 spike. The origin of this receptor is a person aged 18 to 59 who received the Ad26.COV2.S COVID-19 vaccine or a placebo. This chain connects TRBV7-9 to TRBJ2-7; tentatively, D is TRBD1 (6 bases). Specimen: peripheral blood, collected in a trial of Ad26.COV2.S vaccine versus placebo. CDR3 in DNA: TGTGCCAGCAGCTTTTACAGGGACAACGAGCAGTACTTC. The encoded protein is CASSFYRDNEQYF.